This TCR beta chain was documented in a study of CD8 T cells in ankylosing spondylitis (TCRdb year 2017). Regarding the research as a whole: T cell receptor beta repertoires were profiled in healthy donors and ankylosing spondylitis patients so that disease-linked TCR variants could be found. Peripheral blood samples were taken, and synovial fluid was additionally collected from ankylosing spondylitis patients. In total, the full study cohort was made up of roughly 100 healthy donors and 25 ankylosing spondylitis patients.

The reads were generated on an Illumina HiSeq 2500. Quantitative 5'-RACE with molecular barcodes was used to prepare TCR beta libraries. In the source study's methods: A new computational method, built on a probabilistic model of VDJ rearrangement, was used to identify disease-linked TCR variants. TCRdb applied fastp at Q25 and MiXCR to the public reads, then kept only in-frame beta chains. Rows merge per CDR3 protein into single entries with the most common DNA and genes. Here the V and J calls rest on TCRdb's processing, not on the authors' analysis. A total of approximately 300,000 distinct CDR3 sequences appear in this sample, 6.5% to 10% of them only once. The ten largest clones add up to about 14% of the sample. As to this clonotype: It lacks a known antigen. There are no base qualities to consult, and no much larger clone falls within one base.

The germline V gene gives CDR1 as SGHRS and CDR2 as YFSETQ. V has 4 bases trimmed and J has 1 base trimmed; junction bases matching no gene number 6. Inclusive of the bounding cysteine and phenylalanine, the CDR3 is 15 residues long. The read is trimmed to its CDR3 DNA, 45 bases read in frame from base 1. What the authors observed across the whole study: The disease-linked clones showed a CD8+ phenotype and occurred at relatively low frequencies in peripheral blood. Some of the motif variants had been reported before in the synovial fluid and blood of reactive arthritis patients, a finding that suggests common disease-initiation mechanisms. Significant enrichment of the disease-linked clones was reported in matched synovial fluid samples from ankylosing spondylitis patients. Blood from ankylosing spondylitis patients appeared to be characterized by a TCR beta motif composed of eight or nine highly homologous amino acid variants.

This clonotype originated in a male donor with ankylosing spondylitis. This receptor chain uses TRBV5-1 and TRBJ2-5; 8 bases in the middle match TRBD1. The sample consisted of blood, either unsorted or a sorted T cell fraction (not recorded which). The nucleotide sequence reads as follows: TGCGCCAGCAGCGATCAGGGGGCTGGCCAAGAGACCCAGTACTTC. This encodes CASSDQGAGQETQYF.